The T cell receptor (beta chain) described here comes from a study of CD8+CD57+ T cells in acquired aplastic anemia. It was genomic DNA that served as the template for profiling TCR beta VDJ and CDR3. TCRdb processed the reads anew with MiXCR; each CDR3 protein has one entry. This sample yields about 160,000 distinct CDR3 sequences, of which 71% are seen a single time; around 45% belongs to the top ten. Flow cytometry had shown expanded CD8+CD57+ cells in the patients chosen for sequencing. No patient had been given any therapy when blood was sampled. The specimen was sorted CD4+, CD8+, or CD8+CD57+ T cells (not recorded which) from PBMCs. The sequence was collected from a human donor with aplastic anemia.

The CDR3 bases are TGCAGTGCTAGACTAGGCGGCGAGCAGTTCTTC. Encoded protein: CSARLGGEQFF. The chain has TRBV20-1 and TRBJ2-1; no clear D gene. The ends were cut back, 2 bases at V and 10 bases at J, with 9 bases in the middle. The CDR3 consists of 11 residues. CDR1 and CDR2 from the germline V gene are DFQATT and SNEGSKA (reference sequence).